This is a list of T cell receptor beta chains from one sample in a study of blood T cells in healthy people across ages. MiXCR was run by TCRdb on the 5' RACE reads, yielding one entry per CDR3 protein. The data hold 1.5 million to 2 million distinct CDR3 sequences, with 34% observed a single time. Sequencing used blood. The receptors derive from a woman aged 25-40 years in good health. Both conserved end residues are part of each CDR3. The order of the fields is J gene, V gene, clone size, D gene, CDR3 protein, CDR3 DNA. D genes are given only for firm matches. Clone size is shown for a subset of rows, as once, few, many or a class of expanded clone.

J gene: TRBJ2-1
V gene: TRBV27
clone size: few
D gene: TRBD2
CDR3 protein: CASSLLSSGGSYNEQFF
CDR3 DNA: TGTGCCAGCAGTTTACTATCTAGCGGGGGCTCCTACAATGAGCAGTTCTTC

J gene: TRBJ2-2
V gene: TRBV15
clone size: -
D gene: -
CDR3 protein: CATSRARRANGELFF
CDR3 DNA: TGTGCCACCAGCAGAGCGAGGAGGGCGAACGGGGAGCTGTTTTTT

J gene: TRBJ2-1
V gene: TRBV4-1
clone size: few
D gene: -
CDR3 protein: CASSQDSYSYNEQFF
CDR3 DNA: TGCGCCAGCAGCCAAGACTCTTACTCCTACAATGAGCAGTTCTTC

J gene: TRBJ2-1
V gene: TRBV6-5
clone size: -
D gene: -
CDR3 protein: CASSPQVGMGNEQFF
CDR3 DNA: TGTGCCAGCAGTCCACAGGTGGGCATGGGCAATGAGCAGTTCTTC

J gene: TRBJ2-7
V gene: TRBV28
clone size: few
D gene: -
CDR3 protein: CASSLFRRYEQYF
CDR3 DNA: TGTGCCAGCAGTTTATTTCGGCGCTACGAGCAGTACTTC

J gene: TRBJ1-2
V gene: TRBV10-2
clone size: -
D gene: -
CDR3 protein: CASRGDLIRRGYTF
CDR3 DNA: TGCGCCAGCAGAGGGGATCTTATACGACGGGGCTACACCTTC

J gene: TRBJ2-3
V gene: TRBV5-1
clone size: -
D gene: TRBD2
CDR3 protein: CASSLDGTSPQDTQYF
CDR3 DNA: TGCGCCAGCAGCTTGGATGGGACTAGCCCCCAAGATACGCAGTATTTT

J gene: TRBJ1-6
V gene: TRBV4-1
clone size: -
D gene: -
CDR3 protein: CASSQAHRENSPLHF
CDR3 DNA: TGCGCCAGCAGCCAAGCCCACCGAGAAAATTCACCCCTCCACTTT

J gene: TRBJ2-1
V gene: TRBV12-3/TRBV12-4
clone size: -
D gene: TRBD1
CDR3 protein: CASGLEIRQGFNEQFF
CDR3 DNA: TGTGCCAGCGGTTTAGAGATCCGACAGGGGTTCAATGAGCAGTTCTTC

J gene: TRBJ2-4
V gene: TRBV7-9
clone size: few
D gene: -
CDR3 protein: CASSLAGNSMDLAKNIQYF
CDR3 DNA: TGTGCCAGCAGCTTAGCGGGAAACAGTATGGACCTAGCCAAAAACATTCAGTACTTC

J gene: TRBJ2-1
V gene: TRBV4-1
clone size: -
D gene: -
CDR3 protein: CASSQDAEARFF
CDR3 DNA: TGCGCCAGCAGCCAAGATGCCGAGGCTCGGTTCTTC

J gene: TRBJ2-7
V gene: TRBV5-1
clone size: -
D gene: -
CDR3 protein: CASSTVGWGRDEQYF
CDR3 DNA: TGCGCCAGCAGCACCGTGGGGTGGGGTCGGGACGAGCAGTACTTC

J gene: TRBJ1-6
V gene: TRBV20-1
clone size: few
D gene: -
CDR3 protein: CSARDLPGDNNSPLHF
CDR3 DNA: TGCAGTGCTAGAGATCTTCCCGGAGATAATAATTCACCCCTCCACTTT

J gene: TRBJ1-6
V gene: TRBV5-6
clone size: few
D gene: -
CDR3 protein: CASSLGEKASPLHF
CDR3 DNA: TGTGCCAGCAGCTTAGGGGAAAAGGCTTCACCCCTCCACTTT

J gene: TRBJ2-7
V gene: TRBV4-1
clone size: few
D gene: -
CDR3 protein: CASSQIREKQYF
CDR3 DNA: TGCGCCAGCAGCCAAATCCGGGAAAAGCAGTACTTC

J gene: TRBJ2-1
V gene: TRBV27
clone size: -
D gene: -
CDR3 protein: CASTTFGGQYNEQFF
CDR3 DNA: TGTGCCAGCACCACCTTTGGGGGCCAATACAATGAGCAGTTCTTC

J gene: TRBJ2-1
V gene: TRBV7-9
clone size: -
D gene: -
CDR3 protein: CASSFLRSGEQFF
CDR3 DNA: TGTGCCAGCAGCTTTTTGCGTTCGGGTGAGCAGTTCTTC

J gene: TRBJ1-2
V gene: TRBV10-3
clone size: few
D gene: -
CDR3 protein: CAITPGDGYTF
CDR3 DNA: TGTGCCATCACCCCAGGGGATGGCTACACCTTC

J gene: TRBJ2-7
V gene: TRBV6-1
clone size: -
D gene: -
CDR3 protein: CASKTFGQGNGEQYF
CDR3 DNA: TGTGCCAGCAAGACCTTCGGTCAGGGTAATGGCGAGCAGTACTTC

J gene: TRBJ1-1
V gene: TRBV12-3/TRBV12-4
clone size: -
D gene: -
CDR3 protein: CASSFFQITEAFF
CDR3 DNA: TGTGCCAGCAGTTTCTTTCAAATCACTGAAGCTTTCTTT

J gene: TRBJ1-6
V gene: TRBV27
clone size: -
D gene: -
CDR3 protein: CASSLGPGASSYNSPLHF
CDR3 DNA: TGTGCCAGCAGTTTAGGGCCCGGGGCGAGCTCCTATAATTCACCCCTCCACTTT

J gene: TRBJ1-2
V gene: TRBV6-5
clone size: few
D gene: -
CDR3 protein: CASRADMSGGYGYTF
CDR3 DNA: TGTGCCAGCAGAGCTGACATGTCAGGTGGCTATGGCTACACCTTC

J gene: TRBJ2-5
V gene: TRBV5-8
clone size: -
D gene: TRBD1
CDR3 protein: CASSPGQKLSGQETQYF
CDR3 DNA: TGTGCCAGCAGCCCGGGACAGAAATTAAGTGGCCAAGAGACCCAGTACTTC

J gene: TRBJ2-3
V gene: TRBV20-1
clone size: -
D gene: TRBD2
CDR3 protein: CSAREARPAGASGTDTQYF
CDR3 DNA: TGCAGTGCTAGAGAAGCCCGGCCAGCGGGGGCCTCGGGTACAGATACGCAGTATTTT

J gene: TRBJ2-5
V gene: TRBV6-5
clone size: -
D gene: -
CDR3 protein: CASSYSATPKTQYF
CDR3 DNA: TGTGCCAGCAGTTACTCTGCGACACCAAAGACCCAGTACTTC

J gene: TRBJ2-7
V gene: TRBV20-1
clone size: -
D gene: -
CDR3 protein: CSAARGAQTYEQYF
CDR3 DNA: TGCAGTGCGGCCCGGGGGGCTCAGACCTACGAGCAGTACTTC

J gene: TRBJ2-7
V gene: TRBV5-5
clone size: -
D gene: TRBD1
CDR3 protein: CASSLEGANYEQYF
CDR3 DNA: TGTGCCAGCAGCTTAGAGGGGGCTAACTACGAGCAGTACTTC

J gene: TRBJ1-6
V gene: TRBV6-1
clone size: -
D gene: TRBD1
CDR3 protein: CASSPRGDRGLNLPLHF
CDR3 DNA: TGTGCCAGCAGCCCAAGGGGGGACAGGGGGCTTAATTTACCCCTCCACTTT

J gene: TRBJ2-1
V gene: TRBV7-3
clone size: -
D gene: -
CDR3 protein: CASSSTIRELKVNEQFF
CDR3 DNA: TGTGCCAGCAGCTCTACAATCAGGGAGCTGAAGGTCAATGAGCAGTTCTTC

J gene: TRBJ2-7
V gene: TRBV14
clone size: -
D gene: -
CDR3 protein: CASSQVHTTGGKEQYF
CDR3 DNA: TGTGCCAGCAGCCAAGTTCACACGACGGGCGGTAAAGAGCAGTACTTC

J gene: TRBJ1-1
V gene: TRBV6-1
clone size: -
D gene: -
CDR3 protein: CASSGIGVAWSTEAFF
CDR3 DNA: TGTGCCAGCAGTGGGATCGGGGTTGCCTGGAGCACTGAAGCTTTCTTT

J gene: TRBJ2-3
V gene: TRBV15
clone size: -
D gene: -
CDR3 protein: CAREGTQYF
CDR3 DNA: TGTGCCCGGGAAGGAACGCAGTATTTT

J gene: TRBJ2-7
V gene: TRBV2
clone size: -
D gene: -
CDR3 protein: CASSEIPAGQYF
CDR3 DNA: TGTGCCAGCAGTGAAATCCCCGCAGGGCAGTACTTC

J gene: TRBJ2-5
V gene: TRBV2
clone size: -
D gene: TRBD1
CDR3 protein: CASSEDYGTGGQETQYF
CDR3 DNA: TGTGCCAGCAGTGAAGACTACGGGACAGGGGGCCAAGAGACCCAGTACTTC

J gene: TRBJ2-3
V gene: TRBV6-5
clone size: few
D gene: -
CDR3 protein: CASSRGGRTDTQYF
CDR3 DNA: TGTGCCAGCAGTCGCGGCGGCCGGACAGATACGCAGTATTTT

J gene: TRBJ2-6
V gene: TRBV10-3
clone size: -
D gene: -
CDR3 protein: CAISAWGGSGANVLTF
CDR3 DNA: TGTGCCATCAGTGCCTGGGGAGGCTCTGGGGCCAACGTCCTGACTTTC

J gene: TRBJ2-6
V gene: TRBV27
clone size: many
D gene: TRBD1
CDR3 protein: CASSQDRAGANVLTF
CDR3 DNA: TGTGCCAGCAGTCAAGACAGGGCTGGGGCCAACGTCCTGACTTTC

J gene: TRBJ2-5
V gene: TRBV7-6
clone size: few
D gene: -
CDR3 protein: CASSRDPTGQETQYF
CDR3 DNA: TGTGCCAGCAGCCGAGACCCCACTGGGCAAGAGACCCAGTACTTC

J gene: TRBJ1-1
V gene: TRBV5-1
clone size: few
D gene: -
CDR3 protein: CASRPSSINTEAFF
CDR3 DNA: TGCGCCAGCAGACCAAGCTCAATCAACACTGAAGCTTTCTTT